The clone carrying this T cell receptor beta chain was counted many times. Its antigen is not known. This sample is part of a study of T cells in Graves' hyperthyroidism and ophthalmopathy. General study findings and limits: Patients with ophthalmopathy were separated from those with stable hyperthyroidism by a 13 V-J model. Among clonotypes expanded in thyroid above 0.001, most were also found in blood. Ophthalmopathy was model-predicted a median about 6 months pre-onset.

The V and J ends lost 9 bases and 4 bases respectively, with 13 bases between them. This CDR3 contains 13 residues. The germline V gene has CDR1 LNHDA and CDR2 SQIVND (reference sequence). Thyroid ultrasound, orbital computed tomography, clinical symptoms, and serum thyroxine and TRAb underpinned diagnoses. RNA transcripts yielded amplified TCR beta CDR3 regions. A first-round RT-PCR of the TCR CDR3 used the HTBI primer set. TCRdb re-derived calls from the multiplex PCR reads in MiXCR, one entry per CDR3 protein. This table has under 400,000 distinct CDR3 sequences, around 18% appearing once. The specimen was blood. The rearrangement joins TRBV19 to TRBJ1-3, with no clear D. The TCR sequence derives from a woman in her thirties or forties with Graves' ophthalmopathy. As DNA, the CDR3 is TGTGCCAGCGCCTCGACGGGCGGAAACACCATATATTTT. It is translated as CASASTGGNTIYF.